Listed below are T cell receptor beta chains from one sample, sequenced in a study of cytomegalovirus exposure and HLA in healthy donors. Repertoires were generated with immunoSEQ multiplex PCR, while TCRdb's copy carries only in-frame clones and drops some. The sample holds more than 150,000 clones; around 82% are singletons and the top ten take under 3.5%. The sequencing sample was made of PBMCs. Source of these receptors: a woman aged 18 to 35 in good health and CMV-seropositive. Both conserved end residues are part of each CDR3. Each record gives: D gene, V gene, clone size, J gene, CDR3 DNA, CDR3 protein. The D gene is left open where the match is weak. Not all rows give a size; the values are once, few, many and, for expanded clones, a class.

TRBD2	TRBV5-1	.	TRBJ2-1	TGCGCCAGCAGCCCCACTAGCGGGGATTACAATGAGCAGTTCTTC	CASSPTSGDYNEQFF
.	TRBV7-2	.	TRBJ2-2	TGTGCCAGCAGCTTGTCCCAGATTAACACCGGGGAGCTGTTTTTT	CASSLSQINTGELFF
TRBD2	TRBV5-4	.	TRBJ2-1	TGTGCCAGCAGCTTAGGCCTAGCGGGGGCCCTCTCCTACAATGAGCAGTTCTTC	CASSLGLAGALSYNEQFF
.	TRBV6-1	.	TRBJ1-2	TGTGCCAGCAGTGAACCCGCAGGGAGGAATGGCTACACCTTC	CASSEPAGRNGYTF
TRBD1	TRBV25-1	.	TRBJ2-1	TGTGCCAGCAGTGATGCCGACAGGGGCAGGGACAATGAGCAGTTCTTC	CASSDADRGRDNEQFF
TRBD1	TRBV10-3	.	TRBJ2-3	TGTGCCGTCGCCGGACAGGGCGCAGATACGCAGTATTTT	CAVAGQGADTQYF
.	TRBV25-1	.	TRBJ2-4	TGTGCCAGCAGTGAGGCAGCAGGAAACATTCAGTACTTC	CASSEAAGNIQYF
TRBD1	TRBV2	.	TRBJ1-1	TGTGCCAGCAGGGAGACAGGGGTTTCTGAAGCTTTCTTT	CASRETGVSEAFF
.	TRBV5-6	few	TRBJ1-5	TGTGCCAGCAGCTTATCAGGTTTGCAGCCCCAGCATTTT	CASSLSGLQPQHF
.	TRBV6-6	.	TRBJ1-1	TGTGCCAGCAGTCTCTCGGGGGGGACTGAAGCTTTCTTT	CASSLSGGTEAFF
TRBD1	TRBV4-2	few	TRBJ1-2	TGTGCCAGCAGCCAAGTTTTCGACAGGGCTAACTATGGCTACACCTTC	CASSQVFDRANYGYTF
.	TRBV5-4	.	TRBJ2-1	TGTGCCAGCAGCCCCGCGCATTGGGGCGTGGGGAATGAGCAGTTCTTC	CASSPAHWGVGNEQFF
.	TRBV7-2	.	TRBJ2-5	TGTGCCAGCAGTCCAGCACGGGCTGTAGCGCCATTGAGGTGGGAGACCCAGTACTTC	CASSPARAVAPLRWETQYF
.	TRBV7-9	.	TRBJ1-1	TGTGCCAGCAGCTTAGGTGACATCGGGAACACTGAAGCTTTCTTT	CASSLGDIGNTEAFF
.	TRBV6-5	.	TRBJ1-3	TGTGCCAGCAGGGACCCTGCGGGGAATGGAAACACCATATATTTT	CASRDPAGNGNTIYF
.	TRBV5-1	.	TRBJ1-2	TGCGCCAGCAGCTTGGCAGGAGGCCCCTATGGCTACACCTTC	CASSLAGGPYGYTF
TRBD1	TRBV4-3	.	TRBJ1-3	TGCGCCAGCAGCCAAGGGCTCCCTGGACAGGGCGACGGAAACACCATATATTTT	CASSQGLPGQGDGNTIYF
TRBD1	TRBV15	.	TRBJ1-1	TGTGCCACCAGCAGAAGGGACAGTACATCCCCTGAAGCTTTCTTT	CATSRRDSTSPEAFF
.	TRBV7-3	.	TRBJ2-3	TGTGCCAGCAGCTTAACCGGGACACAACTCACAGATACGCAGTATTTT	CASSLTGTQLTDTQYF
.	TRBV5-4	.	TRBJ1-1	TGTGCCAGCGAGACCCGGGGTCTCGGCACTGAAGCTTTCTTT	CASETRGLGTEAFF
TRBD1	TRBV9	.	TRBJ2-3	TGTGCCAGCACCGTTCAGGGGGGCACAGATACGCAGTATTTT	CASTVQGGTDTQYF
.	TRBV14	.	TRBJ2-7	TGTGCCAGCAGCCAAGATCTGGGGGCCGAGCAGTACTTC	CASSQDLGAEQYF
TRBD1	TRBV5-1	.	TRBJ1-1	TGCGCCAGCAGCCTTCAGGGGGACACTGAAGCTTTCTTT	CASSLQGDTEAFF
TRBD1	TRBV6-5	.	TRBJ1-2	TGTGCCAGCAGTTCCCTGACAGGGGGCGCAGGCTATGGCTACACCTTC	CASSSLTGGAGYGYTF
.	TRBV6-5	.	TRBJ2-2	TGTGCCAGCAAGTCGGGTACCGGGGAGCTGTTTTTT	CASKSGTGELFF
TRBD1	TRBV7-8	.	TRBJ1-5	TGTGCCAGCAGTTTCGGACAGGGGGCTTTGGAGCCCCAGCATTTT	CASSFGQGALEPQHF
.	TRBV10-2	.	TRBJ1-6	TGCGCCAGCAGTGAGTCAAGGAGAGATTCACCCCTCCACTTT	CASSESRRDSPLHF
TRBD1	TRBV7-2	.	TRBJ2-3	TGTGCCAGCAGCTTAGTGACAGGGAACAAGTTAGTACAGTATTTT	CASSLVTGNKLVQYF
.	TRBV7-2	.	TRBJ1-4	TGTGCCAGCAGCTTGGGGGGGCAGTTGACTAATGAAAAACTGTTTTTT	CASSLGGQLTNEKLFF
TRBD1	TRBV4-3	few	TRBJ1-2	TGCGCCAGCAGCCAACAGAGACAGGGTCCCTGGTACTATGGCTACACCTTC	CASSQQRQGPWYYGYTF
.	TRBV9	.	TRBJ1-1	TGTGCCAGCAGCGTCCCTAGGGAAGGGGATCTTGGGAACACTGAAGCTTTCTTT	CASSVPREGDLGNTEAFF
TRBD1	TRBV28	.	TRBJ1-2	TGTGCCAGCACGGTTTACACAGGGGTGGGGTATGGCTACACCTTC	CASTVYTGVGYGYTF
TRBD1	TRBV19	.	TRBJ1-2	TGTGCCAGTAGTACAGACAGGGGGGCCTATGGCTACACCTTC	CASSTDRGAYGYTF
.	TRBV20-1	.	TRBJ2-5	TGCAGTGCTCGACAGCAAGAGACCCAGTACTTC	CSARQQETQYF
TRBD2	TRBV6-1	once	TRBJ2-4	TGTGCCAGCAGGGGGACTAGCGACATTCAGTACTTC	CASRGTSDIQYF
TRBD1	TRBV19	.	TRBJ1-2	TGTGCCAGTAGTAAACAGGGGAGCTACACCTTC	CASSKQGSYTF
.	TRBV6-1	.	TRBJ1-4	TGTGCCAGCATCTCCCCGGGATCCTCTAATGAAAAACTGTTTTTT	CASISPGSSNEKLFF
TRBD2	TRBV7-3	.	TRBJ2-5	TGTGCCAGCAGCTTACGCGGGGGACGTTCGGAGACCCAGTACTTC	CASSLRGGRSETQYF
TRBD1	TRBV4-2	many	TRBJ2-3	TGTGCCAGCAGCCAAGGGGAGACAGGGGGTTCGGATACGCAGTATTTT	CASSQGETGGSDTQYF
.	TRBV19	.	TRBJ1-3	TGTGCCAGTAGTGCCCCTCAGGGCTACTCTGGAAACACCATATATTTT	CASSAPQGYSGNTIYF
.	TRBV11-2	.	TRBJ1-4	TGTGCCAGCAGCTTAGGGGCTAAGGAAAAACTGTTTTTT	CASSLGAKEKLFF
.	TRBV6-1	.	TRBJ1-3	TGTGCCAGCAGTGCAGACTCTGGAAACACCATATATTTT	CASSADSGNTIYF
.	TRBV7-9	.	TRBJ2-1	TGTGCCAGCAGCTGGACTGTCAACGAGCAGTTCTTC	CASSWTVNEQFF
.	TRBV19	.	TRBJ1-6	TGTGCCAGTAGTACCCAGACAGAAAATTCACCCCTCCACTTT	CASSTQTENSPLHF
.	TRBV6-1	.	TRBJ1-6	TGTGCCAGCAGTGAAGGAGGCACAGGTCTACACTTT	CASSEGGTGLHF
.	TRBV7-8	.	TRBJ1-6	TGTGCCAGCCAGGTGACAGACAAATCACCCCTCCACTTT	CASQVTDKSPLHF
TRBD2	TRBV29-1	.	TRBJ2-7	TGCAGCGTTGAAGGGACTAGCGGGGGGTCTCCGCGCGAGCAGTACTTC	CSVEGTSGGSPREQYF
.	TRBV5-4	.	TRBJ2-5	TGTGCCAGCAGACCCGGGGAAGTGTTAGGGGAGACCCAGTACTTC	CASRPGEVLGETQYF
TRBD2	TRBV4-2	few	TRBJ2-7	TGTGCCAGCAGCCAAGAGGCCAGCGGGACCTACGAGCAGTACTTC	CASSQEASGTYEQYF
.	TRBV5-8	.	TRBJ1-1	TGTGCCAGCAACGAAAAACAGGACGGGAACACTGAAGCTTTCTTT	CASNEKQDGNTEAFF